This T cell receptor (beta chain) derives from a study of identical twins. Study findings and constraints: Conclusions rested on cross-sectional statistics rather than following the same donors. For cord blood, abundant beta clonotypes had fewer insertions, unlike memory repertoires, which showed none. Low generation probability was overrepresented in out-of-frame alpha sequences shared by twins.

CDR1 and CDR2 (germline): LGHDT, YNNKEL (reference sequence). The CDR3 totals 14 residues. V gave up 3 bases and J gave up 6 bases; unmatched junction bases: 6. TCRdb used MiXCR to reprocess the 5' RACE reads, holding one entry per CDR3 protein. The sample has under 900,000 distinct CDR3 sequences, roughly an eighth seen once. Details on this clonotype: The antigen remains undetermined.

These same records also appear under a second study, on yellow fever vaccine responses in identical twins.

Material: PBMCs. This sequence was found in a woman aged 18-29 years in good health. J is TRBJ2-3 and V is TRBV3-1; TRBD2 matches at 7 bases. The chain's CDR3 is CASSHGLDPDTQYF. The CDR3, as DNA: TGTGCCAGCAGCCACGGACTAGATCCGGATACGCAGTATTTT.